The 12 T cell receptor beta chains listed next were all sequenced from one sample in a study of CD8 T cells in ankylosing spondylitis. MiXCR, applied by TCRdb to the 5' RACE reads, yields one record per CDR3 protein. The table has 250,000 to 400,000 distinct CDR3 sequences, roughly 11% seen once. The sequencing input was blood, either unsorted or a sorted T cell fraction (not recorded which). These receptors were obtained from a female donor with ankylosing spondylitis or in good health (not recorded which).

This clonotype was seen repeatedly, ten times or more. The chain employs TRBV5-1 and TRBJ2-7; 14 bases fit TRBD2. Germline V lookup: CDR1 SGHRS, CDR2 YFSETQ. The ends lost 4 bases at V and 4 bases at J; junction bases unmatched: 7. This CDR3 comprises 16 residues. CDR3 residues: CASSRDGLAGGYEQYF. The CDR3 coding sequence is TGCGCCAGCAGCCGAGATGGACTAGCGGGAGGATACGAGCAGTACTTC.

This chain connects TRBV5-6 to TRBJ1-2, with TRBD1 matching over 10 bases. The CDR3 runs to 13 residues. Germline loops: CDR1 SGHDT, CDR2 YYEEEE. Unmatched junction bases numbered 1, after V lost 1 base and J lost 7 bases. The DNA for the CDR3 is TGTGCCAGCAGCTTGTGGGACAGGGGTGGCTACACCTTC. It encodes CASSLWDRGGYTF. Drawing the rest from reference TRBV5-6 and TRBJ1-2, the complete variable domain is DAGVTQSPTHLIKTRGQQVTLRCSPKSGHDTVSWYQQALGQGPQFIFQYYEEEERQRGNFPDRFSGHQFPNYSSELNVNALLLGDSALYLCASSLWDRGGYTFGSGTRLTVV.

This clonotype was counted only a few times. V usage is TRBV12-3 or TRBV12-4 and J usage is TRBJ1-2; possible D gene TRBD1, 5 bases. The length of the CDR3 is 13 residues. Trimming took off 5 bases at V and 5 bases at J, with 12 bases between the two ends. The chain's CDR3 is CASSLDSTYGYTF. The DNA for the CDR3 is TGTGCCAGCAGTCTCGACAGTACATATGGCTACACCTTC.

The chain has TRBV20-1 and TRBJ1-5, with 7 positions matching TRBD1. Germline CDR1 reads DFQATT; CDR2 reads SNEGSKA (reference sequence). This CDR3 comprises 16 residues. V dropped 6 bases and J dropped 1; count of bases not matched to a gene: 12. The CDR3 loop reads CSARGRYRGSNQPQHF. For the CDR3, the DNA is TGCAGTGCCAGGGGCCGTTACAGGGGAAGCAATCAGCCCCAGCATTTT.

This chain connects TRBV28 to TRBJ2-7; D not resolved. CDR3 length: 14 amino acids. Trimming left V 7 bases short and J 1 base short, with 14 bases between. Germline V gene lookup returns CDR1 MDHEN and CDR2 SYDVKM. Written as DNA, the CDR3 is TGTGCCAGCAAGTCACCGAGTTTATCCTACGAGCAGTACTTC. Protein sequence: CASKSPSLSYEQYF.

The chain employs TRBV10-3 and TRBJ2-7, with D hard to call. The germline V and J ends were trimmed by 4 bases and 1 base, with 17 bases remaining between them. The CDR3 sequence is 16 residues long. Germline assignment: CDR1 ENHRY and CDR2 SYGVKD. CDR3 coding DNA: TGTGCCATCAGTGCATCCCAGACACTAAATTCCTACGAGCAGTACTTC. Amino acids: CAISASQTLNSYEQYF.

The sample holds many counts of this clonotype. This CDR3 is CASSVGGSGSGRELFF. CDR3 in DNA: TGTGCCAGCAGCGTAGGCGGTAGCGGGAGCGGCCGGGAGCTGTTTTTT. This rearrangement joins TRBV9 to TRBJ2-2; 9 bases are a match to TRBD2. Germline CDR1 reads SGDLS; CDR2 reads YYNGEE. The CDR3 is made up of 16 amino acids. The trim removed 0 bases at V and 9 bases at J, leaving 9 bases unmatched.

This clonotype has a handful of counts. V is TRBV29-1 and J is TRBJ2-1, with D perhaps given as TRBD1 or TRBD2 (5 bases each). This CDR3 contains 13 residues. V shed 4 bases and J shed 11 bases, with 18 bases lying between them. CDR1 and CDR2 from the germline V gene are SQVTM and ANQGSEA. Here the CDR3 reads CSVVPTPPGQQFF. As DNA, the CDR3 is TGCAGCGTTGTTCCAACCCCCCCGGGACAGCAGTTCTTC.

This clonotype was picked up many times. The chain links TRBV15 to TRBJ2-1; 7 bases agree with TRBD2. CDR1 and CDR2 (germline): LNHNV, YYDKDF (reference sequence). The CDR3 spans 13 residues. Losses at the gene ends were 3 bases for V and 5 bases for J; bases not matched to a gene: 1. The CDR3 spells CATSSAGDNEQFF. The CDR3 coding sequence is TGTGCCACCAGCAGCGCGGGAGACAATGAGCAGTTCTTC.

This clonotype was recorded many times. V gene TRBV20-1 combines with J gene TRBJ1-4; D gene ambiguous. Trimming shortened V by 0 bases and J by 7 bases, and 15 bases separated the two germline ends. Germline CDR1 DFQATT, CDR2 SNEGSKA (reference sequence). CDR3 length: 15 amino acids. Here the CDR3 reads CSARDPSRSAEKLFF. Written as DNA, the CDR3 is TGCAGTGCTAGAGATCCCAGTAGATCTGCTGAAAAACTGTTTTTT.

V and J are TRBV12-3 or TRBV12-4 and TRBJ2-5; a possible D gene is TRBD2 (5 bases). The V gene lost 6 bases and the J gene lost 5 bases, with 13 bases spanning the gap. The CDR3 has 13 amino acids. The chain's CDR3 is CASRPPEAETQYF. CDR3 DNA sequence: TGTGCCAGCAGACCCCCGGAGGCGGAGACCCAGTACTTC.

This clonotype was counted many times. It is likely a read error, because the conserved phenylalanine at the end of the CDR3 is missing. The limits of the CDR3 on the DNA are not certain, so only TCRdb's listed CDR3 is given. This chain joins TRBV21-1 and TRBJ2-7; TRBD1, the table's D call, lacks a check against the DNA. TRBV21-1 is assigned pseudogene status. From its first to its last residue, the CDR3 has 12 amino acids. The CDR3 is CASSSRDMELTT.